Sequencing of this TCR beta chain was carried out in a study of T cells in Graves' hyperthyroidism and ophthalmopathy. This clonotype has at least ten counts. Its target is unknown. Study findings and constraints: Ophthalmopathy was model-predicted a median about 6.7 months pre-onset.

V lost 5 bases, J lost 2 bases, and 12 bases stayed unmatched. Looked up from germline, CDR1 is MNHEY and CDR2 is SMNVEV (reference sequence). This CDR3 region has 17 residues. Amplified regions were TCR beta CDR3 sequences from RNA transcripts. First-round RT-PCR with HTBI primers amplified the TCR CDR3 region. TCRdb independently ran MiXCR on the multiplex PCR reads; one entry per CDR3 protein. Of fewer than 900,000 distinct CDR3 sequences listed, roughly a sixth are singletons. Newly diagnosed hyperthyroidism patients aged 18 to 65 years had disease lasting under 2 months. The V gene is TRBV27, the J gene TRBJ2-5, with 9 positions matching TRBD1. Sequencing was done on a sample of blood. This clonotype originated in a woman in her 50s with Graves' hyperthyroidism that later progressed to Graves' ophthalmopathy. In DNA, the CDR3 is TGTGCCAGCAGTAGGGTGTCCGGGACAGGGAGACAAGAGACCCAGTACTTC. It translates to CASSRVSGTGRQETQYF.